The rows below give T cell receptor beta chains drawn from one sample of a study of regulatory T cells in long-lasting Graves disease. TCRdb re-analysed the multiplex PCR reads in MiXCR, keeping a single row per CDR3 protein. The sample carries approximately 400,000 distinct CDR3 sequences, around 11% recorded once. This sample also belongs to another study, concerning T cells in Graves' hyperthyroidism and ophthalmopathy.

Source: peripheral blood mononuclear cells (PBMCs), taken at new diagnosis, from a patient treated with antithyroid drugs. The origin of the receptors is a woman aged 18 to 35 with Graves disease. Both conserved end residues are part of each CDR3.

CSARIRGYLNEQFF	TRBV20-1	TRBJ2-1
CAWSVLPDYGYTF	TRBV30	TRBJ1-2
CASSFAGLYEQYF	TRBV12-3/TRBV12-4	TRBJ2-7
CASSSGLAGVETQYF	TRBV5-1	TRBJ2-5
CASSADVTTEAFF	TRBV13	TRBJ1-1
CASSLFAAPPSYEQYF	TRBV7-6	TRBJ2-7
CASSFSLGGGNQPQHF	TRBV12-3/TRBV12-4	TRBJ1-5
CASGAGGTYNEQFF	TRBV6-1	TRBJ2-1
CSAREGSFYNEQFF	TRBV20-1	TRBJ2-1
CASSPRTGRFIGNTIYF	TRBV7-9	TRBJ1-3
CSVETETREYTDTQYF	TRBV29-1	TRBJ2-3
CASSALGLAGGTGELFF	TRBV9	TRBJ2-2
CASSPDSGLAYEQYF	TRBV4-3	TRBJ2-7
CASSLLSDKDTQYF	TRBV7-2	TRBJ2-3
CASSTGSGNTIYF	TRBV2	TRBJ1-3
CASSSDLTETQYF	TRBV11-1	TRBJ2-5
CASSELSGRILNEQFF	TRBV25-1	TRBJ2-1
CASSGHRLNFNEQFF	TRBV7-6	TRBJ2-1
CASSLGLGLGEQYF	TRBV11-2	TRBJ2-7
CATSPAGQGLTF	TRBV15	TRBJ1-2
CASMGGYYGYTF	TRBV27	TRBJ1-2
CASSEDIGANNQPQHF	TRBV2	TRBJ1-5
CSARVRKTRGNTIYF	TRBV20-1	TRBJ1-3
CASSLLAGVTGELFF	TRBV5-1	TRBJ2-2
CASSYRTPNTEAFF	TRBV6-2/TRBV6-3	TRBJ1-1
CASSRDSPDTQYF	TRBV7-2	TRBJ2-3
CASSPGMGYYEQYF	TRBV18	TRBJ2-7
CASSRDSYSYEQYF	TRBV7-9	TRBJ2-7
CSVVRGRRTEAFF	TRBV29-1	TRBJ1-1
CASSLNQETQYF	TRBV5-1	TRBJ2-5
CASSYQSLAREQYF	TRBV6-2/TRBV6-3	TRBJ2-7
CASSDSTGELFF	TRBV2	TRBJ2-2
CASRRNGGTDTQYF	TRBV19	TRBJ2-3
CASSLSYGYGYTF	TRBV27	TRBJ1-2
CSARDVSSGGPLNEQFF	TRBV20-1	TRBJ2-1
CASGKGRETQYF	TRBV6-1	TRBJ2-5
CASRTSGFHEQFF	TRBV7-9	TRBJ2-1
CASSYSGTGNEKLFF	TRBV6-2/TRBV6-3	TRBJ1-4
CASTSHITDTQYF	TRBV5-4	TRBJ2-3
CAISDFGREAFF	TRBV10-3	TRBJ1-1
CASSPGTDLSGYTF	TRBV18	TRBJ1-2
CASSLGGQATRKLFF	TRBV7-6	TRBJ1-4
CASSDRDRAETQYF	TRBV7-9	TRBJ2-5
CSATSNTEAFF	TRBV20-1	TRBJ1-1
CSASRQGTEAFF	TRBV20-1	TRBJ1-1